This T cell receptor (beta chain) was profiled in a study of blood T cell repertoires in COVID-19 (dated by TCRdb to the early 2020s). Notes on the research overall: Samples covering the acute and convalescent phases of COVID-19 were provided by collaborators in the United States, Italy and Spain. Deeply sampled blood TCRbeta repertoires from subjects exposed to, actively infected with, or recovered from COVID-19 were included in the dataset. Samples came from the ongoing ImmuneRACE study (first 160 participants) plus 1,254 subjects from 6 global collaborators. The material from the prospective study consisted of cDNA or gDNA derived from T cells, B-cell-depleted T cells, or PBMCs. Where HLA class I and class II types were available, the types were taken from metadata supplied by the sample provider, not from assay-based typing. A de-identified subject ID, COVID-19 status, age in years and sex were almost always included in the sample metadata. A freely available public database, intended as a resource for researchers studying the immune response to SARS-CoV-2, is where the repertoires were released.

In the prospective study, participants were roughly 18 to 100 years old, resided in about 25 geographic areas of the United States, and were enrolled through a virtual design. In the prospective study, participants were assigned to cohorts based on the clinical history participants reported in a screening survey and a study questionnaire. Recovered participants in ImmuneRACE Cohort 3 were defined by two consecutive negative NP/OP PCR tests, clearance by a healthcare professional, or resolution of symptoms. Mobile phlebotomists in the prospective study collected whole blood, serum and a nasopharyngeal or oropharyngeal swab from every participant. Prospective study participants could optionally give additional blood draws and questionnaires over an approximately 2-month period. Blood samples from the prospective study were shipped frozen or at room temperature prior to DNA extraction. Trimming accounts for 4 bases at V and 4 bases at J, while the number of junction bases matched to no gene is 6. From the cysteine through the phenylalanine, the CDR3 covers 16 amino acids. Just CDR3 DNA is preserved here, 48 bases in frame from base 1. Taken from the germline V gene (reference sequence), the CDR1 and CDR2 loops are LNHDA and SQIVND.

General conclusions and limits of the study: The quantity of clinical and demographic metadata differed by source and by participant and was supplied without curation.

Turning to this clone: The antigen it binds to is not known. No base quality values were provided; no much bigger clone lies one nucleotide off.

The immunoSEQ Assay, a bias-controlled multiplex PCR, was used to amplify TCRbeta CDR3 regions from genomic DNA. The study's processing was this. The number of nucleated cells in each sample was estimated by amplification of reference gene primers within the assay. To quantify the absolute abundance of each unique TCRbeta CDR3 rearrangement, sequence reads were collapsed and filtered. For each sample, productive Simpson clonality was calculated as the square root of Simpson's diversity index over productive rearrangements. TCRdb took over this immuneACCESS table, retaining in-frame rearrangements with V and J assigned. Such tables are incomplete; in checked studies, under half of the missing clones stem from an unresolved V gene, and the remainder is unexplained. That table gives V, J and clone size, and the DNA gave D and trimming. The sample table records some 490,000 clones; 75% to 90% of these occur just once. The ten largest account for roughly 8.5% of the sample.

Sequenced input: PBMCs or T cells enriched from blood (not recorded which). This receptor was obtained from a woman aged 60-70 years who had recovered from COVID-19. The V gene is TRBV19 and the J gene is TRBJ2-1, with TRBD2 identical over 11 junction bases. CDR3 sequence: CASSTRLAGFYNEQFF. At the DNA level, the sequence is TGTGCCAGTAGTACACGACTAGCGGGGTTTTACAATGAGCAGTTCTTC.